This record concerns one TCR beta chain sequence. The target antigen is unknown. The data were obtained in a study of a mutant IDH1 vaccine in newly diagnosed glioma. At the level of the study: Of the patients given treatment, approximately 62% were male and about 38% were female, and a mean age of around 38 years was recorded.

Time point described: week 47, end of study. It was 300 ug of mutant IDH1 20-mer peptide that made up each vaccine dose, given with topical imiquimod. Method: immunoSEQ multiplex PCR; TCRdb's copy keeps in-frame clones and lacks some. Found here are tens of thousands of clones, around 86% of them singletons; the top ten hold 3.5% to 4%. Study-wide points: Pseudoprogression looked unconnected to shifts in top peripheral T cell clonotypes.

The CDR3 runs 15 residues. Germline V lookup: CDR1 LNHDA, CDR2 SQIVND (reference sequence). V was cut by 6 bases and J by 0 bases, with 14 bases left in between. The source material was PBMCs, sampled from a glioma patient whose treatment included an IDH1 peptide vaccine. This chain links TRBV19 with TRBJ1-2; TRBD1 is a possible D gene (6 bases). This TCR came from a man in his thirties or forties with glioma. The CDR3 loop is CASSLRQDTNYGYTF. CDR3 sequence (DNA): TGTGCCAGTAGCCTTCGACAGGACACTAACTATGGCTACACCTTC.